Presented here are 28 T cell receptor beta chains from one specimen sequenced in a study of blood T cell repertoires in COVID-19. Repertoires were generated with immunoSEQ multiplex PCR, while TCRdb's copy carries only in-frame clones and drops some. The sample lists fewer than 80,000 clones; under 95% were seen once. Sample: peripheral blood. Every receptor here comes from a woman aged 80 or over with active or convalescent COVID-19.

The V and J genes are TRBV4-3 and TRBJ1-1, with 9 bases lining up with TRBD1. Germline V CDR1 and CDR2: LGHNA, YSLEER. The CDR3 runs to 16 residues. V dropped 3 bases and J dropped 3; count of bases not matched to a gene: 8. This chain's CDR3 is CASSQLPGQGDTEAFF. The CDR3 bases are TGCGCCAGCAGCCAGCTACCGGGACAGGGAGACACTGAAGCTTTCTTT.

This chain joins TRBV6-5 and TRBJ1-6; the match to TRBD1 covers 7 bases. The CDR3 extends over 15 amino acids. CDR1 is MNHEY and CDR2 is SVGAGI in the germline V gene. The trim removed 9 bases at V and 7 bases at J, leaving 12 bases unmatched. CDR3 coding DNA: TGTGCCAGTGGACAGGCCGTCTCCCGGAATTCACCCCTCCACTTT. This sequence encodes CASGQAVSRNSPLHF.

This clone was counted between two and nine times. This chain connects TRBV4-3 to TRBJ2-2, with 7 bases aligning to TRBD2. The junction had 4 bases not matched to a gene; V was cut back by 6 bases and J by 3 bases. The CDR3 covers 14 residues. Germline CDR1 reads LGHNA; CDR2 reads YSLEER. The CDR3 is CASRWAGDTGELFF. CDR3 in DNA: TGCGCCAGCAGATGGGCGGGGGACACCGGGGAGCTGTTTTTT.

The chain joins TRBV7-2 to TRBJ2-4, with D hard to call. Germline CDR1 is SGHTA and CDR2 is FQGNSA. With 5 bases removed from V and 8 bases from J, the gap between germline ends came to 10 bases. There are 12 residues in the CDR3. The CDR3 nucleotides are TGTGCCAGCAGCCTAGGAACGGACATTCAGTACTTC. This encodes CASSLGTDIQYF.

The gene calls are TRBV6-2 or TRBV6-3 and TRBJ1-2, with D tentatively TRBD1 (5 bases). CDR1 and CDR2 (germline): MNHEY, SVGEGT. V was shortened by 6 bases and J by 1 base, with 15 bases between the two germline ends. The CDR3 totals 15 residues. CDR3 in DNA: TGTGCCAGCAGCCGTACAGGCGGTAGTAACTATGGCTACACCTTC. Its protein is CASSRTGGSNYGYTF.

V is TRBV28 and J is TRBJ1-4, with a tentative D call TRBD1 (5 bases). This CDR3 has 16 amino acids. Trimming pared 1 base from V and 0 bases from J, leaving 9 bases between. The germline V gene encodes CDR1 MDHEN and CDR2 SYDVKM. The CDR3, as DNA: TGTGCCAGCAGTTTATCCGGGACTGCAACTAATGAAAAACTGTTTTTT. This translates into CASSLSGTATNEKLFF.

This clone has a handful of counts. The genes are TRBV7-2 and TRBJ1-5, with TRBD1 matching 8 bases. With V trimmed by 6 bases and J by 3 bases, 7 bases remained unmatched. Germline assignment: CDR1 SGHTA and CDR2 FQGNSA. The CDR3 extends over 15 amino acids. The CDR3 loop is CASRGGTGVNQPQHF. The CDR3 region has the DNA TGTGCCAGCAGGGGGGGGACAGGAGTCAATCAGCCCCAGCATTTT.

V gene TRBV4-1 combines with J gene TRBJ2-2, with D uncertain. This CDR3 spans 15 amino acids. Germline V gives CDR1 MGHRA, CDR2 YSYEKL. V shed 1 base and J shed 7 bases, with 13 bases lying between them. CDR3 nucleotide sequence: TGCGCCAGCAGCCAAGGTGTCCTCACCGGCGGGGAGCTGTTTTTT. Amino acid sequence: CASSQGVLTGGELFF.

The CDR3 DNA follows: TGTGCCAGCGGCCGAAGTCGCCTGGTCGGGAATGAGCAGTTCTTC. This sequence encodes CASGRSRLVGNEQFF. The chain carries TRBV28 and TRBJ2-1; no reliable D call. The CDR3 is 15 amino acids. V was cut by 8 bases and J by 7 bases, with 21 bases left in between. The germline V gene encodes CDR1 MDHEN and CDR2 SYDVKM.

This clone is a singleton in its sample. CDR3 bases: TGTGCCAGCAGAACAGGGGGCCATATCCCCCTCTATGGCTACACCTTC. Translation gives CASRTGGHIPLYGYTF. The chain employs TRBV28 and TRBJ1-2, with 9 bases matching TRBD1. Germline CDR1 MDHEN, CDR2 SYDVKM. The CDR3 extends over 16 amino acids. V was clipped by 6 bases and J by 4 bases; unmatched bases: 12.

The gene calls are TRBV6-5 and TRBJ1-5; tentative D call: TRBD1 (6 bases). The CDR3 extends over 15 amino acids. The V end was cut by 11 bases, the J end by 1 base, with 18 bases between. CDR1 is MNHEY and CDR2 is SVGAGI in the germline V gene. In DNA form, the CDR3 reads TGTGCCTCTCTTGAGGGGGGGCTAAGCAATCAGCCCCAGCATTTT. Protein: CASLEGGLSNQPQHF.

The chain employs TRBV9 and TRBJ2-7; 7 nucleotides align to TRBD2. From germline, CDR1 is SGDLS and CDR2 YYNGEE. The V segment lost 0 bases and the J segment 0 bases; nucleotides outside the gene matches: 3. The CDR3 has 15 amino acids. The CDR3 DNA sequence: TGTGCCAGCAGCGTAGTTGGGGGGGACTCCTACGAGCAGTACTTC. Protein product: CASSVVGGDSYEQYF.

In DNA, the CDR3 is TGTGCCAGCAGTTTCCCTTTACCAGGGGTCGATGAAAAACTGTTTTTT. It translates to CASSFPLPGVDEKLFF. The chain joins TRBV28 to TRBJ1-4, with D tentatively TRBD1 (6 bases). V was shortened by 3 bases and J by 6 bases, with 17 bases between the two germline ends. The germline V gene has CDR1 MDHEN and CDR2 SYDVKM. CDR3 length: 16 residues.

The chain links TRBV21-1 to TRBJ2-7; whether TRBD2, the table's D call, matches the DNA was not checked. TRBV21-1 is an annotated pseudogene. There are 14 residues in the CDR3. The CDR3 nucleotides read TGTGCCAGCGGCGCAGAGGCCCTCTCCTACGAGCAGTACTTC. This gives the protein CASGAEALSYEQYF.

This chain connects TRBV7-2 to TRBJ2-1; TRBD2 agrees at 10 bases. Germline lookup yields CDR1 SGHTA and CDR2 FQGNSA. CDR3 length equals 15 residues. Unmatched junction bases numbered 6, after V lost 2 bases and J lost 8 bases. The CDR3 DNA sequence: TGTGCCAGCAGCTTAAGCGGGGGGGCCGTATATGAGCAGTTCTTC. Protein: CASSLSGGAVYEQFF.

CDR3 in DNA: TGTGCCTGGAGTCTTCAGGAGAACACTGAAGCTTTCTTT. Its protein product is CAWSLQENTEAFF. This chain joins TRBV30 and TRBJ1-1, with D uncertain. Germline CDR1 and CDR2: GTSNPN and SVGIG (reference sequence). Between the trimmed V and J ends, which lost 2 bases and 1 base, there was a span of 8 bases. The CDR3 is 13 residues long.

V usage is TRBV30 and J usage is TRBJ1-2; unclear D gene. Trimming took 7 bases from V and 1 from J, leaving 13 bases between them. Germline CDR1 is GTSNPN and CDR2 is SVGIG (reference sequence). This CDR3 spans 13 amino acids. DNA for the CDR3: TGTGCCTCCACCCGCGGGAATAACTATGGCTACACCTTC. This sequence encodes CASTRGNNYGYTF.

The gene calls are TRBV4-3 and TRBJ1-3; TRBD1 matches at 11 bases. V gave up 1 base and J gave up 0 bases; unmatched junction bases: 2. CDR1 LGHNA and CDR2 YSLEER come from the germline V gene. This CDR3 has 17 residues. The CDR3 bases are TGCGCCAGCAGCCAAGCCGGGACAGGGGGCTCTGGAAACACCATATATTTT. Its translation: CASSQAGTGGSGNTIYF.

This clone was counted only a few times. The gene calls are TRBV15 and TRBJ1-5; 7 bases fit TRBD1. This CDR3 contains 16 residues. Germline CDR1 and CDR2: LNHNV and YYDKDF (reference sequence). Trimming removed 0 bases from V and 7 bases from J; junction bases left unmatched: 9. CDR3 bases: TGTGCCACCAGCAGAGATAAGGTGACAGGGTTGCAGCCCCAGCATTTT. It encodes CATSRDKVTGLQPQHF.

The chain has TRBV27 and TRBJ1-2; D possibly corresponds to TRBD1 (5 bases). CDR1 and CDR2 from the germline V gene are MNHEY and SMNVEV (reference sequence). Trimming shortened V by 2 bases and J by 4 bases, and 8 bases separated the two germline ends. The CDR3 loop spans 13 amino acids. The CDR3 DNA sequence: TGTGCCAGCAGTTTAGGGGCGAGCTATGGCTACACCTTC. This sequence encodes CASSLGASYGYTF.

The chain has TRBV3-1 (or the pseudogene TRBV3-2) and TRBJ2-2; D is possibly TRBD2 (7 bases). Germline V gives CDR1 LGHDT, CDR2 YNNKEL (reference sequence). The CDR3 runs 18 residues. Deletions cut 0 bases from V and 2 bases from J, with 16 bases between. The CDR3 loop reads CASSQERGGRINTGELFF. CDR3 coding DNA: TGTGCCAGCAGCCAAGAGAGGGGGGGCCGGATAAACACCGGGGAGCTGTTTTTT.

The genes are TRBV7-9 and TRBJ2-1; no firm D call. Germline V gene sequence: CDR1 SEHNR, CDR2 FQNEAQ (reference sequence). The V gene lost 7 bases and the J gene lost 5 bases, with 9 bases spanning the gap. CDR3 size: 12 residues. The CDR3, as DNA: TGTGCCAGCACCAACCCCAACAATGAGCAGTTCTTC. It codes for CASTNPNNEQFF.

This chain joins TRBV14 and TRBJ2-3, with 13 bases matching TRBD2. The CDR3 length is 15 residues. CDR1 and CDR2 (germline): SGHDN, FVKESK. The trim removed 6 bases at V and 6 bases at J, leaving 6 bases unmatched. The DNA of the CDR3 is TGTGCCAGCAGTCCACTAGCGGGGGGGCCGGATACGCAGTATTTT. This sequence encodes CASSPLAGGPDTQYF. Based on the CDR3 plus reference TRBV14 and TRBJ2-3, the full variable domain is EAGVTQFPSHSVIEKGQTVTLRCDPISGHDNLYWYRRVMGKEIKFLLHFVKESKQDESGMPNNRFLAERTGGTYSTLKVQPAELEDSGVYFCASSPLAGGPDTQYFGPGTRLTVL.

The V call is TRBV5-1, the J call TRBJ2-1; 9 nucleotides agree with TRBD1. V lost 6 bases to trimming and J lost 4 bases; unmatched junction nucleotides: 11. The CDR3 length is 16 residues. Germline V lookup: CDR1 SGHRS, CDR2 YFSETQ. For the CDR3, the DNA is TGCGCCAGCACAAGACCCGGGACAGGGCTATACAATGAGCAGTTCTTC. Its protein product is CASTRPGTGLYNEQFF.

This sequence joins TRBV24-1 and TRBJ1-2; D is unresolved. The CDR3 totals 12 residues. Between the trimmed V and J ends, which lost 3 bases and 8 bases, there was a span of 9 bases. Looked up from germline, CDR1 is KGHDR and CDR2 is SFDVKD. CDR3 sequence: CATSDGLVGYTF. The CDR3 DNA follows: TGTGCCACCAGTGATGGACTCGTCGGCTACACCTTC.

The chain links TRBV6-5 to TRBJ2-7; D is undetermined. The V end was cut by 5 bases, the J end by 5 bases, with 19 bases between. Germline V gene sequence: CDR1 MNHEY, CDR2 SVGAGI. The CDR3 has 15 amino acids. CDR3 loop: CASSLPGNGLHEQYF. The CDR3 DNA reads TGTGCCAGCAGTCTACCGGGTAATGGTCTCCACGAGCAGTACTTC.

The V gene is TRBV6-2 or TRBV6-3, the J gene TRBJ1-6; no definite D call. Germline V gives CDR1 MNHEY, CDR2 SVGEGT. The CDR3 loop spans 13 amino acids. Trimming removed 4 bases from V and 10 bases from J, with 11 bases in between. The CDR3 nucleotides read TGTGCCAGCAGTTCAATCGGAGGGTCACCCCTCCACTTT. It specifies CASSSIGGSPLHF.

V is TRBV15 and J is TRBJ1-6; the match to TRBD1 covers 8 bases. Germline CDR1 reads LNHNV; CDR2 reads YYDKDF (reference sequence). This CDR3 is 19 amino acids long. Trimming removed 0 bases from V and 7 bases from J; junction bases left unmatched: 14. CDR3 DNA: TGTGCCACCAGCAGAGATAAGGTCGCCGGGACAGGAAACAATTCACCCCTCCACTTT. The encoded protein is CATSRDKVAGTGNNSPLHF. Full variable domain (remainder filled in from reference TRBV15 and TRBJ1-6): DAMVIQNPRYQVTQFGKPVTLSCSQTLNHNVMYWYQQKSSQAPKLLFHYYDKDFNNEADTPDNFQSRRPNTSFCFLDIRSPGLGDTAMYLCATSRDKVAGTGNNSPLHFGNGTRLTVT.